One sample yielded the 5 T cell receptor beta chains listed below, sequenced in a study of T cells in Graves' hyperthyroidism and ophthalmopathy. Authors of the study amplified TCR beta CDR3 regions from RNA transcripts. TCR CDR3 regions were first amplified by RT-PCR with HTBI primers. One entry per CDR3 protein results from TCRdb running MiXCR on the multiplex PCR reads. The sample contains approximately 610,000 distinct CDR3 sequences, about 14% of which appear only once. The sequenced sample was blood. Source of these receptors: a middle-aged woman with Graves' ophthalmopathy.

The chain has TRBV24-1 and TRBJ2-3; no firm D call. The germline gives CDR1 KGHDR, CDR2 SFDVKD. Deletions cut 4 bases from V and 4 bases from J, with 11 bases between. The CDR3 has 14 residues. The CDR3, as DNA: TGTGCCACCAGTGACAAAACGGAATCAGATACGCAGTATTTT. Translation gives CATSDKTESDTQYF.

The table lists this clonotype with a count of one. The V gene is TRBV6-1, the J gene TRBJ2-5; TRBD1 matches 10 bases. Germline lookup yields CDR1 MNHNS and CDR2 SASEGT. Trimming took 6 bases from V and 5 from J; bases not matched to a gene: 9. The CDR3 runs 15 residues. This CDR3 is CASSVGTGEVETQYF. CDR3 DNA: TGTGCCAGCAGCGTAGGGACAGGGGAGGTGGAGACCCAGTACTTC.

The J gene is TRBJ1-5, the V gene TRBV27, with 8 bases fitting TRBD1. The CDR3 is made up of 17 amino acids. In germline, CDR1 is MNHEY, CDR2 SMNVEV (reference sequence). V trimming: 6 bases; J trimming: 6 bases; junction bases outside the gene matches: 16. The CDR3 protein is CASRIYRDRWLSQPQHF. DNA of the CDR3: TGTGCCAGCAGGATCTACCGGGACAGGTGGTTGAGTCAGCCCCAGCATTTT.

The sample holds a few counts of this clonotype. V is TRBV7-2 and J is TRBJ1-1, with D unclear. Germline CDR1 reads SGHTA; CDR2 reads FQGNSA. The CDR3 extends over 13 amino acids. V lost 3 bases and J lost 3, with 8 bases in between. The CDR3 sequence: CASSFLWYTEAFF. DNA of the CDR3: TGTGCCAGCAGCTTTCTGTGGTACACTGAAGCTTTCTTT.

Notes on this clonotype: A much bigger clone sits one base away, suggesting this may be a read error. This chain joins TRBV28 and TRBJ2-5; D not resolved. With 6 bases removed from V and 0 bases from J, the gap between germline ends came to 5 bases. The V gene's germline CDR1 is MDHEN and CDR2 SYDVKM. The CDR3 is 12 residues long. Here the CDR3 reads CASRMYQETQYF. DNA for the CDR3: TGTGCCAGCAGAATGTACCAAGAGACCCAGTACTTC.